These 15 T cell receptor beta chains share one sample of origin, sequenced in a study of post-analysis software for immune sequencing data. Unique molecular identifiers were carried by the TCR beta cDNA libraries. In TCRdb, the PCR reads were re-called with MiXCR into one record per CDR3 protein. The sample has roughly 730,000 distinct CDR3 sequences; roughly 30% are singletons. Broader study findings: Among roughly five TRBV segments more frequent in patients than controls were TRBV5-6, TRBV5-1 and TRBV20-1.

These receptors have no identified antigens. The sequencing input was blood. All receptors come from a girl aged 10 to 17 with multiple sclerosis.

The chain joins TRBV19 to TRBJ1-1; 8 nucleotides agree with TRBD1. Germline V gene data show CDR1 as LNHDA and CDR2 as SQIVND (reference sequence). V dropped 4 bases and J dropped 0; count of bases not matched to a gene: 4. The length of the CDR3 is 15 residues. CDR3 sequence: CASSTQGAVNTEAFF. As DNA, the CDR3 is TGTGCCAGTAGTACCCAGGGGGCTGTGAACACTGAAGCTTTCTTT.

As to this clonotype: Sequence at one end of the junction differs from germline and may be a read error. The rearrangement links TRBV28 to TRBJ2-7, with 11 bases identical to TRBD2. CDR3 length: 15 amino acids. Germline values: CDR1 MDHEN, CDR2 SYDVKM. CDR3 in DNA: TGTACCAGCAGGAAAACTAGCGGGAGTTCCTACGAGCAGTACTTC. Protein sequence: CTSRKTSGSSYEQYF.

The J gene is TRBJ1-4, the V gene TRBV27, with D unclear. Germline CDR1 reads MNHEY; CDR2 reads SMNVEV (reference sequence). Trimming stripped 6 bases from V and 4 bases from J, with 15 bases between. The CDR3 is 15 amino acids. The DNA of the CDR3 is TGTGCCAGCAGCCCAGAGGGCGGATTTAATGAAAAACTGTTTTTT. Its protein product is CASSPEGGFNEKLFF.

Concerning this clonotype: Relative to the germline gene, one junction end is altered; a read error may explain this. The chain joins TRBV2 to TRBJ1-6; D gene uncertain. The CDR3 is 15 residues long. From germline, CDR1 is SNHLY and CDR2 FYNNEI. The CDR3 DNA sequence: TGTGCCGGCAGTGAAATGGTCCTTGCAAGTTCACCCCTCCACTTT. This codes for CAGSEMVLASSPLHF.

Comment on this clonotype: A much bigger clone sits one base away, suggesting this may be a read error. The chain recombines TRBV5-1 with TRBJ2-1, with D possibly matching TRBD2 (5 bases). The CDR3 sequence is 14 residues long. The V gene lost 3 bases and the J gene lost 8 bases, with 15 bases spanning the gap. The germline V gene encodes CDR1 SGHRS and CDR2 YFSETQ. The CDR3 region has the DNA TGCGCCAGCAGCTGGGCCATCGGGGTGTATGAGCAGTTCTTC. It encodes CASSWAIGVYEQFF.

The chain employs TRBV15 and TRBJ2-3, with D perhaps matching TRBD1 or TRBD2 (5 bases each). CDR3 length: 19 amino acids. CDR1 is LNHNV, CDR2 YYDKDF, per germline (reference sequence). The V end lost 1 base, the J end lost 1 base, and 21 bases lay between the germline ends. Here the CDR3 DNA reads TGTGCCACCAGCAGAGCATACAGAACGGGGACCCAAGGCACAGATACGCAGTATTTT. Translation: CATSRAYRTGTQGTDTQYF.

This clonotype was observed once. The rearrangement links TRBV10-3 to TRBJ2-5; 7 bases are shared with TRBD2. V lost 8 bases to trimming and J lost 12 bases; unmatched junction nucleotides: 18. CDR3 length: 14 amino acids. Per germline, CDR1 ENHRY and CDR2 SYGVKD. CDR3 sequence reads: CAIRPRERIYEKYF. CDR3 nucleotide sequence: TGTGCCATCCGCCCGCGGGAGCGAATTTACGAGAAGTACTTC.

The CDR3 sequence: CASSQRRGPYEQYF. DNA for the CDR3: TGCGCCAGCAGCCAACGACGAGGGCCCTACGAGCAGTACTTC. The J gene is TRBJ2-7, the V gene TRBV4-3, with a tentative D call TRBD2 (5 bases). Trimming cost V 2 bases and J 2 bases, with 10 bases left between them. CDR1 and CDR2 (germline): LGHNA, YSLEER. The CDR3 has 14 residues.

Regarding this clonotype: A single base separates this from a much larger clone, so it may be a read error. The chain employs TRBV29-1 and TRBJ2-5; 9 bases line up with TRBD2. CDR3 length: 15 amino acids. The junction had 14 bases not matched to a gene; V was cut back by 1 base and J by 11 bases. The germline V gene encodes CDR1 SQVTM and CDR2 ANQGSEA. The CDR3 spells CSVEGASGMGFEQYF. CDR3 DNA sequence: TGCAGCGTTGAAGGGGCTAGCGGGATGGGGTTTGAGCAGTACTTC.

This clonotype has ten or more counts. The chain recombines TRBV9 with TRBJ2-6; D might be TRBD2 (5 bases). Deletions cut 0 bases from V and 4 bases from J, with 11 bases between. The CDR3 spans 16 residues. CDR1 SGDLS and CDR2 YYNGEE come from the germline V gene. The CDR3 reads CASSVGEGPGANVLTF. The CDR3 coding sequence is TGTGCCAGCAGCGTAGGTGAGGGCCCCGGGGCCAACGTCCTGACTTTC.

The chain carries TRBV20-1 and TRBJ1-5; D is undetermined. CDR3 length equals 14 residues. Germline assignment: CDR1 DFQATT and CDR2 SNEGSKA (reference sequence). The V and J ends lost 1 base and 0 bases respectively, with 7 bases between them. The CDR3 nucleotides read TGCAGTGCTAGAGTTTCCCATAGCAATCAGCCCCAGCATTTT. Its protein is CSARVSHSNQPQHF.

The chain employs TRBV6-6 and TRBJ1-5; TRBD1 aligns across 8 bases. This CDR3 has 16 residues. V was pared by 0 bases and J by 2 bases, with 3 bases of the junction left unmatched. Germline CDR1 is MNHNY and CDR2 is SVGAGI (reference sequence). The CDR3 spells CASSYSKTGGNQPQHF. For the CDR3, the DNA is TGTGCCAGCAGTTACTCGAAGACAGGGGGCAATCAGCCCCAGCATTTT.

There are a few counts of this clonotype. This chain uses TRBV20-1 with TRBJ2-7; D is possibly TRBD1 or TRBD2 (6 bases each). Per germline, CDR1 DFQATT and CDR2 SNEGSKA (reference sequence). With 1 base removed from V and 4 bases from J, the gap between germline ends came to 17 bases. The CDR3 contains 15 residues. The CDR3 reads CSARAVTGSGYEQYF. The CDR3 DNA sequence: TGCAGTGCTAGAGCGGTAACAGGGAGCGGGTACGAGCAGTACTTC.

Points on this clonotype: A junction boundary mismatches the germline segment, possibly from a read error. The genes are TRBV19 and TRBJ2-1; TRBD1 matches 8 bases. The CDR3 totals 14 residues. Germline V gene sequence: CDR1 LNHDA, CDR2 SQIVND (reference sequence). This CDR3 reads CAGSVRGTGDEQFF. The CDR3, as DNA: TGTGCCGGTAGTGTCCGAGGGACAGGCGATGAGCAGTTCTTC.

V and J are TRBV7-2 and TRBJ2-5; possibly TRBD2 for D (5 bases). CDR1 SGHTA and CDR2 FQGNSA come from the germline V gene. The CDR3 sequence is 18 residues long. V gave up 2 bases and J gave up 2 bases, with 21 bases separating them. As DNA, the CDR3 is TGTGCCAGCAGCTTAACGGCTTCTCTGCCCCGGGGTCAAGAGACCCAGTACTTC. Translation: CASSLTASLPRGQETQYF.